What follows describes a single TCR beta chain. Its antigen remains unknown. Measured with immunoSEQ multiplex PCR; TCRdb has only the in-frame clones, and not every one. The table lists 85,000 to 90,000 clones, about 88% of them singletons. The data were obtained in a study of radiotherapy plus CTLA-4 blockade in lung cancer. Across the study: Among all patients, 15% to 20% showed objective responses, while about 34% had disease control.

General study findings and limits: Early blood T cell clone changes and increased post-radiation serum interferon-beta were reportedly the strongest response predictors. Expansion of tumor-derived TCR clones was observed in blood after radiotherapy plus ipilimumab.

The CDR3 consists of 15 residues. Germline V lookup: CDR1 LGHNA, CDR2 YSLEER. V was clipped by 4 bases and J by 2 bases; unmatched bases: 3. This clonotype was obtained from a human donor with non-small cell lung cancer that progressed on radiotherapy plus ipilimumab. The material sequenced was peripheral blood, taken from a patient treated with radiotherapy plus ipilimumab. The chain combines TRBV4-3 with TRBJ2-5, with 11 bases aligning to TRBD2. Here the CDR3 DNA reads TGCGCCAGCAGCCTAGCGGGGGGGATTCAAGAGACCCAGTACTTC. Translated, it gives CASSLAGGIQETQYF.